This T cell receptor (beta chain) was recovered during a study of blood T cell repertoires in COVID-19. Study as a whole: Samples taken during acute and convalescent COVID-19 were collected in the United States, Italy and Spain. PBMCs, B-cell-depleted T cells, or T cells were the source of the cDNA or gDNA that made up the material.

As handled by the study authors: Nucleated cell number was recorded as an estimate derived from reference gene primer amplification. Profiled with immunoSEQ multiplex PCR; TCRdb holds only in-frame clones, not every one. V and J calls and clone size follow that table, whereas D and trimming were derived from the DNA. In the table there are some 270,000 clones, roughly 84% of which are singletons. Trimming removed 8 bases from V and 5 bases from J; junction bases left unmatched: 10. The CDR3 totals 14 residues. The germline gives CDR1 SNHLY, CDR2 FYNNEI. V is TRBV2 and J is TRBJ1-1, with 8 nucleotides matching TRBD1. The sequencing sample was made of peripheral blood. The sequence was obtained from a woman aged 40 to 55 who had recovered from COVID-19. The CDR3 protein is CASLFTGGQTEAFF. In DNA form, the CDR3 reads TGTGCCAGCCTTTTCACAGGGGGACAGACTGAAGCTTTCTTT.